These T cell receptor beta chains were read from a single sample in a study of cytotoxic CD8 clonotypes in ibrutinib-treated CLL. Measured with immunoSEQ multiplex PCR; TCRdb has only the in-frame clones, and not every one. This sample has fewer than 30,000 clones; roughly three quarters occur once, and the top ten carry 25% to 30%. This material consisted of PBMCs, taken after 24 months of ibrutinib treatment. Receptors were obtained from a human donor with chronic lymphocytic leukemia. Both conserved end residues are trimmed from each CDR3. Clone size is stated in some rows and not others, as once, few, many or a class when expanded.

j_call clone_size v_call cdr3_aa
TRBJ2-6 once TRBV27 ASSLNGANVLT
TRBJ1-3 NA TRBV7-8 ASSPGVRAGNTIY
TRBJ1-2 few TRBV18 ASSPAQDYGYT
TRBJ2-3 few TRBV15 ATSRDLGDTQY
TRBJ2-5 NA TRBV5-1 ASSLEQQGSQY
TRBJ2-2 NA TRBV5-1 ASSPTGLTTGTGELF
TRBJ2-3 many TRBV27 ASTLSGGGQSHTQY
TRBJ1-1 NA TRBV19 ASRSEAAAF
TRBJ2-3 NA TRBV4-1 ASSQEGTNTDTQY
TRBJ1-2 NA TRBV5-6 ASSLVRQAGYT
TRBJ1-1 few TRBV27 ASSLPGGKTEAF
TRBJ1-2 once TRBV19 ASRPGTADYGYT
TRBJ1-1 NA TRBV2 ASGEGVLNTEAF
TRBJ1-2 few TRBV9 ASKGGEERGYT
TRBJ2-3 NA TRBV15 ATSTGQPDTQY
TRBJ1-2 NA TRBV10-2 ASSEASAYGYT
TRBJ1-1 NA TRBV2 ASSSHGENTEAF
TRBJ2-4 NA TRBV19 ASNRDKSKNIQY
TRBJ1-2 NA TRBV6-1 ASSEGQRSYGYT
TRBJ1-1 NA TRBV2 ASRVRQGMNTEAF
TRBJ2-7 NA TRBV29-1 SVIGAVSSYEQY
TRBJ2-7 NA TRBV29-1 SVEGQGGSYEQY
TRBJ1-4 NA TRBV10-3 AISESGENEKLF
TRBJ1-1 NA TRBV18 ASSPGTGGTEAF
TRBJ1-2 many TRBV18 ASSRSSQWYT
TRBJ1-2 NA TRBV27 ASSLVTGGTYGYT
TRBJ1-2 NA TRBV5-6 ASSETRDRDYGYT
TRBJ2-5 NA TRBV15 ATSRDGSGGFETQY
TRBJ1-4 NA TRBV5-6 ASSPGQGNEKLF
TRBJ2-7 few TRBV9 ASSVASGGGYEQY
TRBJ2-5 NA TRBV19 ASSMAGAGETQY
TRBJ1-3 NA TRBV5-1 ASSLVGDSGNTIY
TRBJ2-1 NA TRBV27 ASSSTGEQF
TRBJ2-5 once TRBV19 ASSTSSQETQY
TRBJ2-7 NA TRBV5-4 ASSIGQGVTYEQY
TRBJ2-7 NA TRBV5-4 ASSSDRDTYEQY
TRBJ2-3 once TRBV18 ATQGAGTDTQY
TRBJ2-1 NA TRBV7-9 ASSLLAGGLNEQF
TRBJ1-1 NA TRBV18 ASSPPSGQNTEAF
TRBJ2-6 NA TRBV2 ASSETGGAGANVLT
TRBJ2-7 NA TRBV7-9 ASSQMNRDSLYEQY
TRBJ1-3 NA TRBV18 ASSPGQGRNTIY
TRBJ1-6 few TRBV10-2 ASRSPERPLH
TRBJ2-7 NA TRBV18 ASSPPGQGIHEQY
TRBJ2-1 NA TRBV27 ASSTLTSGGADEQF
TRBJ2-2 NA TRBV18 ASSPYRNTGELF
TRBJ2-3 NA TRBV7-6 ASSLPQDTQY
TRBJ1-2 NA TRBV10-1 ASSESSKTDGYT
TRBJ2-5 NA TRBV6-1 ASKGLAGPQETQY
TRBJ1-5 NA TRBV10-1 ASSRDSNQPQH
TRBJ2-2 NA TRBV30 AWIGTVFTGELF
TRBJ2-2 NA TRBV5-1 ASSLATGGGELF
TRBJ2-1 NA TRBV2 ASSESDRQF
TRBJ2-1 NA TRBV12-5 ASGWDSSYNEQF
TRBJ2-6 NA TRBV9 ATAGHSGANVLT
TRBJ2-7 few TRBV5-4 ASSFSGRGAGEQY
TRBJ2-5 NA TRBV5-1 ASAWELNGETQY
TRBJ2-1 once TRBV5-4 ASKRGVYNEQF
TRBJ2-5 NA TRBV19 ASSPRSREGTQY